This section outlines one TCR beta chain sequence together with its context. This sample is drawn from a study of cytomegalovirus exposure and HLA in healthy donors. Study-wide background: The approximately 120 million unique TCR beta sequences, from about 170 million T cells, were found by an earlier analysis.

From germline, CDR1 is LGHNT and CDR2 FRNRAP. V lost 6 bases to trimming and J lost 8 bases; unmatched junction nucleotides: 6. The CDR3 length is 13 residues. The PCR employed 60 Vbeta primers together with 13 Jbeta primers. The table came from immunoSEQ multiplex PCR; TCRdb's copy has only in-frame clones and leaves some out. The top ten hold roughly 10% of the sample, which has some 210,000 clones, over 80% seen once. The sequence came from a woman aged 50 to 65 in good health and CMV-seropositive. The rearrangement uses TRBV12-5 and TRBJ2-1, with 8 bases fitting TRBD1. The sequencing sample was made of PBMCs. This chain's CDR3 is CASGGTGRDEQFF. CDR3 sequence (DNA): TGTGCTAGTGGGGGGACAGGTCGGGATGAGCAGTTCTTC.